The rows below give T cell receptor beta chains drawn from one sample of a study of blood T cell repertoires in COVID-19. The table came from immunoSEQ multiplex PCR; TCRdb's copy has only in-frame clones and leaves some out. The sample shows about 200,000 clones, roughly 80% of them seen only once. Sequencing was carried out using peripheral blood. The receptors here all came from a woman between 40 and 55 years old with COVID-19, enrolled during active disease. The CDR3 runs from the conserved cysteine through the conserved F or W.

j_gene,v_gene,CDR3aa
TRBJ2-7,TRBV4-1,CASSQGVDREAYEQYF
TRBJ1-1,TRBV6-6,CASSPLYPKVELGTEAFF
TRBJ2-1,TRBV7-8,CASSSSGTSGDNNEQFF
TRBJ1-2,TRBV14,CASSQTGQQGYGYTF
TRBJ2-7,TRBV7-6,CASSLVGAGGSYEQYF
TRBJ2-3,TRBV18,CASSPMAADWDTQYF
TRBJ2-3,TRBV7-3,CASSLSQGTDTQYF
TRBJ2-3,TRBV5-1,CASRRTSGRTSDTQYF
TRBJ1-3,TRBV13,CASSLQALNTIYF
TRBJ1-4,TRBV6-5,CASSYDYNEKLFF
TRBJ1-4,TRBV5-4,CASSSGQPNEKLFF
TRBJ2-3,TRBV11-3,CASSQRSPPDTQYF
TRBJ2-1,TRBV5-1,CASSLDGTSYNEQFF
TRBJ1-1,TRBV19,CASSPGYPANTEAFF
TRBJ1-1,TRBV21-1,CASSKVTGRGNTEAFF
TRBJ1-6,TRBV9,CASSVGGPPNSPLHF
TRBJ2-2,TRBV29-1,CSVVGGSDGTGELFF
TRBJ2-7,TRBV5-5,CASSLDFQGSTYEQYF
TRBJ2-7,TRBV4-2,CASSQTPDGTYEQYF
TRBJ1-5,TRBV19,CASTEGYNQPQHF